These T cell receptor beta chains were read from a single sample in a study of shared clonotypes between healthy human individuals. The method was immunoSEQ multiplex PCR; TCRdb's version includes in-frame clones alone and lacks a portion of them. Of 550,000 to 800,000 clones in the sample, 74% were seen once. Sample: memory CD4+ T cells sorted from blood. These receptors all come from a woman aged 30 to 39 in good health. Each CDR3 is given with its conserved first and last residue. Fields, in order: D gene, clone size, J gene, V gene, CDR3 protein, CDR3 DNA. A D gene is named only where the DNA matches it firmly. Some rows have no size entry. The others give once, few or many, or a class for an expanded clone.

NA	NA	TRBJ1-2	TRBV5-5	CASSLNTNYGYTF	TGTGCCAGCAGCTTGAACACTAACTATGGCTACACCTTC
NA	NA	TRBJ1-3	TRBV15	CATSRDQGGTIYF	TGTGCCACCAGCAGAGATCAGGGTGGCACCATATATTTT
TRBD1	NA	TRBJ1-2	TRBV4-1	CASSEGGQVGGYTF	TGCGCCAGCAGCGAAGGAGGACAGGTGGGAGGCTACACCTTC
NA	NA	TRBJ2-3	TRBV6-4	CASSKQGEKTDTQYF	TGTGCCAGCAGTAAACAGGGCGAGAAAACAGATACGCAGTATTTT
TRBD1	NA	TRBJ1-2	TRBV25-1	CASSDLQGANGYTF	TGTGCCAGCAGTGATCTACAGGGGGCGAATGGCTACACCTTC
TRBD1	few	TRBJ2-7	TRBV7-8	CASSKGGQGYEQYF	TGTGCCAGCAGTAAAGGGGGACAGGGGTACGAGCAGTACTTC
NA	NA	TRBJ2-7	TRBV6-1	CASRSRLDVGYEQYF	TGTGCCAGCAGATCCAGACTCGACGTCGGGTACGAGCAGTACTTC
NA	NA	TRBJ2-7	TRBV28	CASSLRGRSNEQYF	TGTGCCAGCAGTTTAAGAGGGAGGAGTAACGAGCAGTACTTC
NA	few	TRBJ1-4	TRBV5-1	CASSLAGLGEKLFF	TGCGCCAGCAGCTTGGCGGGTCTTGGTGAAAAACTGTTTTTT
TRBD2	few	TRBJ2-1	TRBV27	CASSLNRGRASGEQFF	TGTGCCAGCAGTTTAAATCGCGGGAGGGCCTCGGGGGAGCAGTTCTTC
TRBD2	NA	TRBJ2-7	TRBV28	CASTARTSGKGEQYF	TGTGCCAGCACCGCCAGGACTAGCGGGAAGGGCGAGCAGTACTTC
NA	few	TRBJ1-5	TRBV28	CASSLVRMGSNQPQHF	TGTGCCAGCAGTTTGGTAAGGATGGGTAGCAATCAGCCCCAGCATTTT
NA	NA	TRBJ2-7	TRBV27	CASIGTGEGGEQYF	TGTGCCAGCATAGGAACTGGGGAAGGGGGGGAGCAGTACTTC
NA	few	TRBJ1-1	TRBV25-1	CASSDYYTEAFF	TGTGCCAGCAGTGACTACTACACTGAAGCTTTCTTT
NA	NA	TRBJ2-2	TRBV18	CASSLTGQTNTGELFF	TGTGCCAGCTCACTTACAGGACAGACGAACACCGGGGAGCTGTTTTTT
TRBD1	NA	TRBJ1-1	TRBV5-1	CASGGTGGTEAFF	TGCGCCAGCGGCGGGACAGGGGGCACTGAAGCTTTCTTT
NA	NA	TRBJ2-3	TRBV2	CASSGEATDTQYF	TGTGCCAGCAGTGGGGAGGCTACAGATACGCAGTATTTT
NA	NA	TRBJ2-7	TRBV29-1	CSVGWVGSYEQYF	TGCAGCGTTGGTTGGGTGGGTTCCTACGAGCAGTACTTC
NA	NA	TRBJ2-7	TRBV5-4	CASSSFRNNYEQYF	TGTGCCAGCAGCAGCTTTAGGAACAACTACGAGCAGTACTTC
NA	NA	TRBJ2-1	TRBV6-4	CASGPWDVGVEEQFF	TGTGCCAGCGGGCCATGGGACGTAGGAGTGGAAGAGCAGTTCTTC
NA	NA	TRBJ1-2	TRBV28	CASRTFRQGSGYTF	TGTGCCAGCAGAACTTTCAGGCAAGGAAGTGGCTACACCTTC
TRBD2	NA	TRBJ2-1	TRBV11-2	CASSFGLAGVGNEQFF	TGTGCCAGCAGCTTCGGACTAGCGGGAGTAGGCAATGAGCAGTTCTTC
NA	NA	TRBJ1-2	TRBV10-3	CAISESSRGDGETF	TGTGCCATCAGTGAGTCGAGCAGGGGAGACGGGGAGACCTTC
TRBD2	NA	TRBJ2-3	TRBV7-9	CASSLVPGTSGYADTQYF	TGTGCCAGCAGCTTAGTTCCCGGGACTAGCGGTTATGCAGATACGCAGTATTTT
NA	few	TRBJ2-2	TRBV5-1	CASSGSGWIGELFF	TGCGCCAGCAGCGGGTCAGGGTGGATCGGGGAGCTGTTTTTT